A selection of T cell receptor beta chains follows, all from one sample in a study of cytomegalovirus exposure and HLA in healthy donors. Sequenced by immunoSEQ multiplex PCR; TCRdb stores in-frame clones only, minus some. The sample holds over 150,000 clones, around 75% seen once. The sequencing sample was made of PBMCs. The receptor source for this set is a man younger than 35 in good health and CMV-seronegative. Each CDR3 is given with its conserved first and last residue. A D gene is named only where the DNA matches it firmly. Only some rows state a clone size, as once, few, many or a class for expanded clones.

>TRBD2|NA|TRBJ2-3|TRBV10-3
CAISALAGVGDTQYF
TGTGCCATCAGTGCACTAGCGGGAGTAGGAGATACGCAGTATTTT
>TRBD2|few|TRBJ2-5|TRBV19
CASSTLDGASGIPFIETQYF
TGTGCCAGTAGCACCCTGGATGGAGCTAGCGGGATCCCATTCATAGAGACCCAGTACTTC
>NA|once|TRBJ2-1|TRBV10-2
CASRSAGNEQFF
TGCGCCAGCAGGTCGGCGGGCAATGAGCAGTTCTTC
>TRBD2|NA|TRBJ2-5|TRBV29-1
CSVLKTSGVETQYF
TGCAGCGTCCTTAAAACTAGCGGGGTAGAGACCCAGTACTTC
>TRBD1|NA|TRBJ2-4|TRBV28
CASRSTGSENIQYF
TGTGCCAGCAGGTCGACAGGGTCGGAAAACATTCAGTACTTC
>NA|few|TRBJ1-2|TRBV5-1
CASSLERRANYGYTF
TGCGCCAGCAGCTTGGAGAGGAGAGCTAACTATGGCTACACCTTC
>NA|NA|TRBJ1-4|TRBV7-9
CASSLELAREKLFF
TGTGCCAGCAGCTTAGAGTTGGCGCGGGAAAAACTGTTTTTT
>NA|once|TRBJ1-4|TRBV5-6
CASSLAGVRGNEKLFF
TGTGCCAGCAGCTTGGCCGGGGTGAGGGGGAACGAAAAACTGTTTTTT
>NA|NA|TRBJ2-4|TRBV5-1
CASSLEPRGESIQYF
TGCGCCAGCAGCTTGGAACCCAGGGGGGAATCCATTCAGTACTTC
>NA|NA|TRBJ2-2|TRBV5-8
CASSLPGELFF
TGTGCCAGCAGCCTCCCCGGGGAGCTGTTTTTT
>NA|NA|TRBJ1-5|TRBV6-1
CASSTGNYQPQHF
TGTGCCAGCAGTACAGGGAACTATCAGCCCCAGCATTTT
>TRBD2|NA|TRBJ2-1|TRBV19
CASRKTSGIPNEQFF
TGTGCCAGTAGGAAGACTAGCGGGATCCCCAATGAGCAGTTCTTC
>NA|NA|TRBJ2-6|TRBV9
CASSVHNVLTF
TGTGCCAGCAGCGTACACAACGTCCTGACTTTC
>TRBD2|NA|TRBJ2-7|TRBV4-1
CASSQEGLAGANEQYF
TGCGCCAGCAGCCAAGAAGGACTAGCGGGAGCTAACGAGCAGTACTTC
>TRBD1|NA|TRBJ1-2|TRBV10-3
CAISGTGGKANYGYTF
TGTGCCATCAGTGGGACAGGCGGGAAAGCTAACTATGGCTACACCTTC
>TRBD1|NA|TRBJ2-3|TRBV28
CASSLGDSLSTDTQYF
TGTGCCAGCAGTTTGGGGGACAGCCTTAGCACAGATACGCAGTATTTT
>TRBD2|NA|TRBJ2-1|TRBV5-1
CASSLGLAGYNEQFF
TGCGCCAGCAGCTTAGGGCTAGCGGGCTACAATGAGCAGTTCTTC
>TRBD2|few|TRBJ2-1|TRBV18
CASSPAGGSDEQFF
TGTGCCAGCTCACCAGCGGGAGGGAGCGATGAGCAGTTCTTC
>NA|NA|TRBJ2-2|TRBV12-5
CASGMSNTGELFF
TGTGCTAGTGGCATGTCGAACACCGGGGAGCTGTTTTTT
>NA|NA|TRBJ2-7|TRBV20-1
CSARTGYEQYF
TGCAGTGCTCGAACGGGGTACGAGCAGTACTTC
>TRBD2|NA|TRBJ2-1|TRBV28
CASSLNSGYNEQFF
TGTGCCAGCAGTTTGAATAGCGGGTACAATGAGCAGTTCTTC
>NA|NA|TRBJ2-7|TRBV15
CATSRDQPGEQYF
TGTGCCACCAGCAGAGATCAACCGGGCGAGCAGTACTTC
>NA|NA|TRBJ1-2|TRBV7-6
CASSRGGYGYTF
TGTGCCAGCAGCCGAGGGGGCTATGGCTACACCTTC
>NA|NA|TRBJ1-3|TRBV7-8
CASSLVRDSGNTIYF
TGTGCCAGCAGCTTAGTACGGGACTCTGGAAACACCATATATTTT
>NA|NA|TRBJ1-5|TRBV7-8
CASCRGWNQPQHF
TGTGCCAGCTGCAGGGGCTGGAATCAGCCCCAGCATTTT
>NA|few|TRBJ2-1|TRBV28
CASSSEQRGGYNEQFF
TGTGCCAGCAGTAGTGAACAAAGGGGGGGTTACAATGAGCAGTTCTTC
>NA|few|TRBJ2-1|TRBV4-1
CASSQDGLAGNEQFF
TGCGCCAGCAGCCAAGATGGCCTAGCAGGCAATGAGCAGTTCTTC
>NA|NA|TRBJ1-5|TRBV9
CASSPQGFSNQPQHF
TGTGCCAGCAGCCCCCAGGGTTTTAGCAATCAGCCCCAGCATTTT
>NA|once|TRBJ1-1|TRBV30
CAWGFGGDTEAFF
TGTGCCTGGGGATTCGGGGGGGACACTGAAGCTTTCTTT
>NA|NA|TRBJ2-6|TRBV6-5
CASSYSTVPGANVLTF
TGTGCCAGCAGTTACTCGACAGTCCCTGGGGCCAACGTCCTGACTTTC
>TRBD1|NA|TRBJ1-2|TRBV6-5
CASSQGQSYYGYTF
TGTGCCAGCAGTCAGGGACAGTCCTATTATGGCTACACCTTC
>NA|NA|TRBJ2-1|TRBV23-1
CASKARGQLRNEQFF
TGCGCCAGCAAGGCTCGCGGGCAGTTACGCAATGAGCAGTTCTTC
>NA|NA|TRBJ2-7|TRBV7-9
CSSSQSRGEQYF
TGTTCCAGCAGCCAATCTAGGGGAGAGCAGTACTTC
>TRBD1|NA|TRBJ2-2|TRBV5-1
CASSGTGTANTGELFF
TGCGCCAGCAGCGGTACCGGGACAGCGAACACCGGGGAGCTGTTTTTT
>TRBD2|few|TRBJ2-1|TRBV6-5
CASSYSTSGRANEQFF
TGTGCCAGCAGTTACTCGACTAGCGGGAGGGCCAATGAGCAGTTCTTC
>NA|NA|TRBJ2-1|TRBV5-1
CASSHPRASSYNEQFF
TGCGCCAGCAGCCATCCACGCGCGAGCTCCTACAATGAGCAGTTCTTC
>TRBD2|once|TRBJ2-3|TRBV7-9
CASSPGLADFTDTQYF
TGTGCCAGCAGCCCGGGACTAGCTGATTTCACAGATACGCAGTATTTT
>NA|NA|TRBJ2-3|TRBV4-3
CASSIQGDTQYF
TGCGCCAGCAGTATCCAGGGAGATACGCAGTATTTT
>NA|NA|TRBJ1-1|TRBV6-1
CASSSNAANTEAFF
TGTGCCAGCAGTTCGAACGCGGCGAACACTGAAGCTTTCTTT
>NA|NA|TRBJ2-7|TRBV10-1
CASSRQQNSYEQYF
TGCGCCAGCAGCCGACAGCAAAACTCCTACGAGCAGTACTTC
>TRBD1|NA|TRBJ2-3|TRBV28
CASSSPDRVGDTQYF
TGTGCCAGCAGTTCCCCGGACAGGGTTGGAGATACGCAGTATTTT
>NA|NA|TRBJ1-5|TRBV7-9
CSSSQDRKPQHF
TGTTCCAGCAGCCAAGACAGAAAGCCCCAGCATTTT
>TRBD2|few|TRBJ2-3|TRBV6-4
CASSEGLAGGPDTQYF
TGTGCCAGCAGTGAAGGACTAGCGGGAGGGCCAGATACGCAGTATTTT
>TRBD1|NA|TRBJ2-3|TRBV10-3
CAISEGQGADTQYF
TGTGCCATCAGTGAAGGACAGGGGGCAGATACGCAGTATTTT
>NA|NA|TRBJ2-1|TRBV7-2
CASSFQLTSSYNEQFF
TGTGCCAGCAGCTTTCAGTTGACTAGCTCCTACAATGAGCAGTTCTTC
>TRBD2|NA|TRBJ2-1|TRBV13
CASSSAGLAGYNEQFF
TGTGCCAGCAGCTCCGCCGGACTAGCGGGGTACAATGAGCAGTTCTTC
>NA|once|TRBJ2-7|TRBV5-4
CASSLAWPAYEQYF
TGTGCCAGCAGCTTGGCCTGGCCCGCCTACGAGCAGTACTTC
>TRBD1|NA|TRBJ2-3|TRBV9
CASSVAAGTGGDTQYF
TGTGCCAGCAGCGTAGCGGCCGGGACAGGGGGAGATACGCAGTATTTT
>NA|NA|TRBJ1-6|TRBV29-1
CSVEDPRGSPLHF
TGCAGCGTTGAAGATCCCCGGGGGTCACCCCTCCACTTT
>NA|NA|TRBJ2-1|TRBV5-4
CASSADIASEQFF
TGTGCCAGCAGCGCCGACATAGCGTCTGAGCAGTTCTTC
>TRBD2|NA|TRBJ2-3|TRBV5-6
CASSPRGAGGAQYF
TGTGCCAGCAGCCCGAGGGGGGCGGGAGGGGCGCAGTATTTT
>NA|NA|TRBJ1-1|TRBV5-6
CASSLGDSLGTTEAFF
TGTGCCAGCAGCTTGGGAGACAGTCTTGGAACAACTGAAGCTTTCTTT
>NA|NA|TRBJ2-6|TRBV28
CASSTRGPGANVLTF
TGTGCCAGCAGTACCCGGGGTCCTGGGGCCAACGTCCTGACTTTC
>NA|NA|TRBJ2-7|TRBV28
CASSLIREQYF
TGTGCCAGCAGTCTTATACGGGAGCAGTACTTC